Detailed here is one T cell receptor (beta chain). No antigen is known for it. The data were obtained in a study of spatial heterogeneity in lung cancer. Study as a whole: Available follow-up PBMC samples, collected a median of about two years post-resection, were sequenced.

Overall study results and limits: Resection saw ubiquitous expanded tumor TCRs appear in blood more than follow-up did.

A unique molecular identifier was carried by every single TCR cDNA molecule. TCRdb itself ran the 5' RACE reads through MiXCR, one entry per CDR3 protein. This sample has about 94,000 distinct CDR3 sequences, with approximately 19% found just once. Trimming cost V 5 bases and J 4 bases; bases outside gene matches: 3. The CDR3 extends over 15 amino acids. Germline CDR1 and CDR2: KGHDR and SFDVKD. The sample's time point: blood at routine non-recurrence follow-up after resection. Unsorted samples of tumor, nontumor lung or frozen PBMC had their whole RNA sequenced. The clonotype was recovered from a male donor with early-stage non-small cell lung cancer. Here the sequenced sample was PBMCs, taken at follow-up. The V call is TRBV24-1, the J call TRBJ1-5, with 11 bases fitting TRBD1. CDR3 in DNA: TGTGCCACCAGTGCGGGGACAGGGGGGAATCAGCCCCAGCATTTT. Translated: CATSAGTGGNQPQHF.